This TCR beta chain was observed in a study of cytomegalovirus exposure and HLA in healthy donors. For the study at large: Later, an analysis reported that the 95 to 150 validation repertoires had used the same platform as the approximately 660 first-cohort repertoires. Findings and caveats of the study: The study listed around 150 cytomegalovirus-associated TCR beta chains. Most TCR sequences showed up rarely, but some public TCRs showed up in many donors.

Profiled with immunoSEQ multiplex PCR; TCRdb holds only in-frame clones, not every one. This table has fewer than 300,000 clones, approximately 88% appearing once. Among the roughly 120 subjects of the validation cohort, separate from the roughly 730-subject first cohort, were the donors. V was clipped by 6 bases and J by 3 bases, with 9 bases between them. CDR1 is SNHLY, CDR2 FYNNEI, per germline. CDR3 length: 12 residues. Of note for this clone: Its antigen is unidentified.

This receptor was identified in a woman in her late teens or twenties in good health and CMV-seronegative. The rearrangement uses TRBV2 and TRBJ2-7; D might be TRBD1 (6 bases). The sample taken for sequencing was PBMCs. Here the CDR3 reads CASRDSYYEQYF. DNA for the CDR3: TGTGCCAGCAGGGACAGCTACTACGAGCAGTACTTC.